A single sample is the source of the 16 T cell receptor beta chains below, sequenced in a study of T cell responses to AZD1222 COVID-19 vaccine. Generated by immunoSEQ multiplex PCR, the TCRdb table keeps only in-frame clones and is missing some. Among 140,000 to 150,000 clones listed, roughly nine tenths were seen once. The sample was peripheral blood, taken on day 0 of AZD1222 vaccination. The origin of the receptors is an adult in good health.

The chain combines TRBV6-4 with TRBJ2-4, with unresolved D. CDR1 is MRHNA and CDR2 is SNTAGT in the germline V gene. V dropped 6 bases and J dropped 0 bases, with 12 bases sitting between them. This CDR3 comprises 15 residues. The DNA of the CDR3 is TGTGCCAGCAGGACCGAGGTATTAGCCAAAAACATTCAGTACTTC. It is translated as CASRTEVLAKNIQYF.

The CDR3 protein is CASSLGPGNSPLHF. Here the CDR3 DNA reads TGTGCCAGCAGCTTGGGCCCGGGGAATTCACCCCTCCACTTT. The chain uses TRBV7-3 and TRBJ1-6, with no clear D. V gave up 3 bases and J gave up 7 bases, with 10 bases separating them. This CDR3 comprises 14 residues. The germline gives CDR1 SGHTA, CDR2 FQGTGA.

The chain is built from TRBV2 and TRBJ1-6, with no clear D. Trimming removed 7 bases at V and 7 bases at J, with 17 bases between. Germline V CDR1 and CDR2: SNHLY, FYNNEI. The CDR3 is 15 amino acids. The CDR3, as DNA: TGTGCCAGCACACCAGGCCCCCTGGGCAATTCACCCCTCCACTTT. This gives the protein CASTPGPLGNSPLHF.

This chain joins TRBV13 and TRBJ2-5, with D perhaps assigned TRBD1 or TRBD2 (7 bases each). Germline CDR1 is PRHDT and CDR2 is FYEKMQ (reference sequence). The CDR3 loop spans 16 amino acids. The V end was cut by 4 bases, the J end by 2 bases, with 17 bases between. CDR3 amino acids: CASSSQGEGLQETQYF. CDR3 bases: TGTGCCAGCAGCTCTCAGGGGGAGGGCTTACAAGAGACCCAGTACTTC.

This sequence joins TRBV6-5 and TRBJ1-5; D perhaps matches TRBD1 (6 bases). Germline values: CDR1 MNHEY, CDR2 SVGAGI. V gave up 6 bases and J gave up 1 base, with 13 bases separating them. This CDR3 is 15 amino acids long. The CDR3 region has the DNA TGTGCCAGCAGATCAGACAGGAACAGCAATCAGCCCCAGCATTTT. This gives the protein CASRSDRNSNQPQHF.

The chain couples TRBV5-4 to TRBJ1-6; TRBD1 matches 7 bases. This CDR3 is 14 amino acids long. CDR1 is SGHNT and CDR2 is YYREEE in the germline V gene (reference sequence). Trimming cost V 5 bases and J 10 bases; bases outside gene matches: 9. In nucleotides, the CDR3 is TGTGCCAGCAGTCCTGGGACAGTACGGTCACCCCTCCACTTT. Protein product: CASSPGTVRSPLHF.

J is TRBJ2-4 and V is TRBV7-6; unclear D gene. Germline assignment: CDR1 SGHVS and CDR2 FNYEAQ. This CDR3 spans 18 amino acids. V was cut by 5 bases and J by 1 base, with 21 bases left in between. The CDR3 here is CASSPIGRSTRAKNIQYF. The CDR3 DNA is TGTGCCAGCAGCCCCATCGGCCGGTCCACAAGGGCCAAAAACATTCAGTACTTC. The variable domain in full, completed from reference TRBV7-6 and TRBJ2-4, reads GAGVSQSPRYKVTKRGQDVALRCDPISGHVSLYWYRQALGQGPEFLTYFNYEAQQDKSGLPNDRFSAERPEGSISTLTIQRTEQRDSAMYRCASSPIGRSTRAKNIQYFGAGTRLSVL.

The chain joins TRBV11-2 to TRBJ1-4; perhaps TRBD1 as D (6 bases). Germline V gene sequence: CDR1 SGHAT, CDR2 FQNNGV. The CDR3 contains 15 residues. The ends were cut back, 4 bases at V and 8 bases at J, with 17 bases in the middle. The CDR3 protein is CASSSTADRREKLFF. Here the CDR3 DNA reads TGTGCCAGCAGCTCTACGGCGGACAGACGGGAAAAACTGTTTTTT.

This clone was seen only a few times. For the CDR3, the DNA is TGTGCCAGCAGCCCCTCTGGTGGACTAGTGAATTACAATGAGCAGTTCTTC. Translating gives CASSPSGGLVNYNEQFF. This chain links TRBV5-4 with TRBJ2-1, with 7 bases that match TRBD2. The CDR3 loop spans 17 amino acids. V dropped 4 bases and J dropped 4; count of bases not matched to a gene: 14. Germline CDR1 is SGHNT and CDR2 is YYREEE (reference sequence). The complete variable domain, with remaining parts taken from reference TRBV5-4 and TRBJ2-1, reads ETGVTQSPTHLIKTRGQQVTLRCSSQSGHNTVSWYQQALGQGPQFIFQYYREEENGRGNFPPRFSGLQFPNYSSELNVNALELDDSALYLCASSPSGGLVNYNEQFFGPGTRLTVL.

The chain joins TRBV10-2 to TRBJ1-2, with no clear D. Per the germline V gene, CDR1 is WSHSY and CDR2 is SAAADI. V was shortened by 6 bases and J by 6 bases, with 8 bases between the two germline ends. The length of the CDR3 is 11 residues. The CDR3 loop reads CASRSRDGYTF. The CDR3 region has the DNA TGCGCCAGCAGATCCCGGGATGGCTACACCTTC.

The chain employs TRBV4-3 and TRBJ1-1; D gene unclear. The CDR3 is made up of 15 amino acids. The V gene lost 1 base and the J gene lost 3 bases, with 12 bases spanning the gap. Germline CDR1 and CDR2: LGHNA and YSLEER. In DNA form, the CDR3 reads TGCGCCAGCAGCCAAGCTTCAACTCCATACACTGAAGCTTTCTTT. Translating it yields CASSQASTPYTEAFF.

This clone was picked up one time. V is TRBV7-3 and J is TRBJ2-3; D might be TRBD1 (6 bases). The CDR3 is made up of 16 amino acids. Germline V lookup: CDR1 SGHTA, CDR2 FQGTGA. V lost 2 bases and J 3 bases, leaving 15 bases between the germline ends. CDR3 in amino acids: CASSLSGGVGTDTQYF. In DNA, the CDR3 is TGTGCCAGCAGCTTATCTGGGGGCGTCGGGACAGATACGCAGTATTTT.

V is TRBV7-9 and J is TRBJ1-4; TRBD1 agrees at 7 bases. Germline CDR1 SEHNR, CDR2 FQNEAQ (reference sequence). The V segment lost 2 bases and the J segment 3 bases; nucleotides outside the gene matches: 3. The CDR3 runs 15 residues. CDR3 nucleotides: TGTGCCAGCAGCTTACAGGGGGGCGCTAATGAAAAACTGTTTTTT. It yields the protein CASSLQGGANEKLFF.

The J gene is TRBJ1-5, the V gene TRBV7-4, with TRBD1 matching over 9 bases. Germline V CDR1 and CDR2: SGHVT, SQSDAQ. V shed 1 base and J 5 bases; nucleotides not matched to a gene: 9. CDR3 length: 17 residues. The CDR3: CASSLGPGTGRDQPQHF. The CDR3 region has the DNA TGTGCCAGCAGCTTAGGCCCCGGGACAGGGAGGGATCAGCCCCAGCATTTT.

The chain couples TRBV5-4 to TRBJ1-1; D unclear. Germline lookup yields CDR1 SGHNT and CDR2 YYREEE (reference sequence). V lost 0 bases and J 3 bases, leaving 9 bases between the germline ends. The CDR3 runs 14 residues. The CDR3 loop reads CASSLGLMDTEAFF. DNA for the CDR3: TGTGCCAGCAGCTTGGGACTCATGGACACTGAAGCTTTCTTT.

V and J are TRBV6-5 and TRBJ1-2; TRBD1 is a possible D gene (5 bases). Germline V gene sequence: CDR1 MNHEY, CDR2 SVGAGI. V dropped 7 bases and J dropped 1 base, with 16 bases sitting between them. CDR3 length: 15 amino acids. The CDR3 region has the DNA TGTGCCAGCAACGACGGGAAGGACAATAACTATGGCTACACCTTC. Encoded protein: CASNDGKDNNYGYTF.